This TCR beta chain originates from a study of PD-L1 blockade in urothelial cancer. Study as a whole: Each patient had 0 to 3 earlier chemotherapy regimens. Blood drawn 3 weeks (second dose) and 6 weeks after treatment start was analyzed. Blood samples contained a median about 140,000 T cells.

Measured with immunoSEQ multiplex PCR; TCRdb has only the in-frame clones, and not every one. Among approximately 90,000 clones, less than 90% were seen once, and the ten largest hold more than 2%. Time point given: pretreatment peripheral blood. This CDR3 is 16 amino acids long. Germline lookup yields CDR1 LNHNV and CDR2 YYDKDF (reference sequence). V lost 1 base to trimming and J lost 7 bases; unmatched junction nucleotides: 11. The V and J genes are TRBV15 and TRBJ1-2; 8 bases line up with TRBD1. The source is a man in his 60s with urothelial cancer. The material sequenced was PBMCs, taken around atezolizumab (anti-PD-L1) treatment. CDR3: CATSRVNRGEVGGYTF. The DNA of the CDR3 is TGTGCCACCAGCAGAGTAAACAGGGGGGAAGTTGGTGGCTACACCTTC. The full variable domain, rest sourced from reference TRBV15 and TRBJ1-2, is DAMVIQNPRYQVTQFGKPVTLSCSQTLNHNVMYWYQQKSSQAPKLLFHYYDKDFNNEADTPDNFQSRRPNTSFCFLDIRSPGLGDTAMYLCATSRVNRGEVGGYTFGSGTRLTVV.